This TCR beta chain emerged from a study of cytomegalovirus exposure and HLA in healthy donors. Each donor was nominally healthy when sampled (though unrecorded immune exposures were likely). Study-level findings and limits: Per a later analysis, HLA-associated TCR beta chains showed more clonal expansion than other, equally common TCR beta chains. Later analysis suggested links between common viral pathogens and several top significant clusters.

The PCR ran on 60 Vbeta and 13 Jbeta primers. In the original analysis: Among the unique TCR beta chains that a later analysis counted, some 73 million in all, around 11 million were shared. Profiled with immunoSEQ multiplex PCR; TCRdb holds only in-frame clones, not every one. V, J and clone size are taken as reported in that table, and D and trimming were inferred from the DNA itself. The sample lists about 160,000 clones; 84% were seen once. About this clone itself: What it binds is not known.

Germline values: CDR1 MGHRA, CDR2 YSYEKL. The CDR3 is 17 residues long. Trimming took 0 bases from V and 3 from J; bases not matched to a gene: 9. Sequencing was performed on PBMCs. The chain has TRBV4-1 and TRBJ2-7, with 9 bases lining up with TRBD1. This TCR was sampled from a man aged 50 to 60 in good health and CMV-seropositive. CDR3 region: CASSQDVVGQGIYEQYF. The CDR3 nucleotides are TGCGCCAGCAGCCAAGATGTGGTTGGACAGGGGATCTACGAGCAGTACTTC.